Below, 5 T cell receptor beta chains from the same sample are listed, as sequenced in a study of blood T cells in healthy people across ages (dated by TCRdb to the mid-2010s). Libraries were prepared through 5' RACE. The sequencer listed for this sample is Illumina HiSeq 2500. The second PCR ran for roughly 7 to 11 cycles and used a J-beta primer mix along with a sample-barcoded 5' primer. In TCRdb, the public reads were trimmed at Q25 with fastp and aligned with MiXCR, with productive beta chains retained. Under each unique CDR3 protein, matching rows form one entry showing the most common genes and DNA. This sample holds roughly 800,000 distinct CDR3 sequences; roughly 25% were observed only once. 8% to 10% of the sample is taken by the ten largest. The same data also contributed to another study, on T cells of mothers and their children.

The source material was blood. These receptors came from a boy between 10 and 17 years old in good health.

The genes are TRBV3-1 and TRBJ2-7; 11 bases match TRBD2. CDR1 is LGHDT and CDR2 is YNNKEL in the germline V gene (reference sequence). V lost 8 bases to trimming and J lost 5 bases; unmatched junction nucleotides: 5. CDR3 length: 13 residues. CDR3: CASGRSGRDEQYF. The CDR3 bases are TGTGCCAGCGGACGTAGCGGGAGGGACGAGCAGTACTTC.

The DNA for the CDR3 is TGTGCCACCAGTGACCCTCGGACAGGGCGAAACATTCAGTACTTC. Amino acid sequence: CATSDPRTGRNIQYF. The rearrangement uses TRBV24-1 and TRBJ2-4; 8 bases align to TRBD1. This CDR3 is 15 amino acids long. From germline, CDR1 is KGHDR and CDR2 SFDVKD. The J segment lost 6 bases and the V segment lost 4 bases, leaving 7 bases of the junction unmatched.

The chain joins TRBV19 to TRBJ1-4; a possible D gene is TRBD1 (5 bases). CDR3 size: 15 residues. Germline V gene data show CDR1 as LNHDA and CDR2 as SQIVND (reference sequence). V lost 6 bases and J 5 bases, leaving 16 bases between the germline ends. The CDR3 sequence: CASSRPGTENEKLFF. Written as DNA, the CDR3 is TGTGCCAGTAGCAGACCCGGGACCGAAAATGAAAAACTGTTTTTT.

On this clonotype: The junction departs from germline at one end; a sequencing error may be responsible. The V call is TRBV29-1, the J call TRBJ1-2, with TRBD1 matching over 9 bases. The germline gives CDR1 SQVTM, CDR2 ANQGSEA. The CDR3 sequence is 9 residues long. The CDR3 protein is CSVGTGDYF. CDR3 nucleotides: TGCAGCGTTGGGACAGGGGACTACTTC. Complete variable domain (other parts from reference TRBV29-1 and TRBJ1-2): SAVISQKPSRDICQRGTSLTIQCQVDSQVTMMFWYRQQPGQSLTLIATANQGSEATYESGFVIDKFPISRPNLTFSTLTVSNMSPEDSSIYLCSVGTGDYFGSGTRLTVV.

CDR3 nucleotides: TGTGCCAGCAGCCCAAGTGGGACAGGGGCCTATGGCTACACCTTC. It specifies CASSPSGTGAYGYTF. The genes are TRBV7-9 and TRBJ1-2; TRBD1 agrees at 10 bases. This CDR3 has 15 amino acids. Trimming cost V 5 bases and J 4 bases; bases outside gene matches: 7. Germline CDR1 and CDR2: SEHNR and FQNEAQ (reference sequence).